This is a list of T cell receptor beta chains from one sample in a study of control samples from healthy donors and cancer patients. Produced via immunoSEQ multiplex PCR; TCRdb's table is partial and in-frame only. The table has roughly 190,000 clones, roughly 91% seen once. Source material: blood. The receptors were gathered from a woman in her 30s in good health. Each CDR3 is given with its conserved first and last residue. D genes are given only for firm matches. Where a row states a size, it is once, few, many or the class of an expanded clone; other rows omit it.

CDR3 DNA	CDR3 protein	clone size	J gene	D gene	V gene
TGTGCCAGCAGCCTATTAGTAGGCGAGACCCAGTACTTC	CASSLLVGETQYF	few	TRBJ2-5	NA	TRBV9
TGTGCCAGCAGCTTGGCGGGAGGTGGTGAGCAGTTCTTC	CASSLAGGGEQFF	NA	TRBJ2-1	TRBD2	TRBV11-3
TGTGCCAGCAGTTACTCGGACAGGGGGTTTAATGAGCAGTTCTTC	CASSYSDRGFNEQFF	NA	TRBJ2-1	TRBD1	TRBV6-5
TGTGCCAGCAGAGAGGGACAGGGTTACGAGCAGTACTTC	CASREGQGYEQYF	NA	TRBJ2-7	TRBD1	TRBV2
TGTGCCAGCAGTGAACTAGCGGGAAACAATGAGCAGTTCTTC	CASSELAGNNEQFF	NA	TRBJ2-1	TRBD2	TRBV6-4
TGTGCCAGCAGCTTGGGACGGAACTATGGCTACACCTTC	CASSLGRNYGYTF	NA	TRBJ1-2	NA	TRBV5-6
TGTGCCAGCAGTCGGCCAGGGTCCCTTTCCTACGAGCAGTACTTC	CASSRPGSLSYEQYF	NA	TRBJ2-7	NA	TRBV28
TGTGCCTGGAGTGTATATCCTACGGGGAACACTGAAGCTTTCTTT	CAWSVYPTGNTEAFF	NA	TRBJ1-1	NA	TRBV30
TGCGCCAGCAGCTTGGATCTAGCGACCTACGAGCAGTACTTC	CASSLDLATYEQYF	NA	TRBJ2-7	NA	TRBV5-1
TGTGCCAGCTCACCAGCAGCGGGAGGCTCCTACGAGCAGTACTTC	CASSPAAGGSYEQYF	NA	TRBJ2-7	TRBD2	TRBV18
TGTGCCAGCAGCTTAACGGGAAGCTCCTACGAGCAGTACTTC	CASSLTGSSYEQYF	NA	TRBJ2-7	NA	TRBV7-3
TGTGCCAGTAGTATCGGTGGGGGTGGGAATGAGCAGTTCTTC	CASSIGGGGNEQFF	NA	TRBJ2-1	NA	TRBV19